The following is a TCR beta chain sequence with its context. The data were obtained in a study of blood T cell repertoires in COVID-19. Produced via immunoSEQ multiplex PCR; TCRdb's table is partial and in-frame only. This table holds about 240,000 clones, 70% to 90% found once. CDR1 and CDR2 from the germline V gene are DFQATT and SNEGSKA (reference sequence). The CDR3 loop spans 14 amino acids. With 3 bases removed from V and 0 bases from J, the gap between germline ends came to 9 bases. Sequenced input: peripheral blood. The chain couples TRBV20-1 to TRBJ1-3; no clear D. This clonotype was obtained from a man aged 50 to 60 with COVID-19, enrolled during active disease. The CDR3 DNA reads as TGCAGTGCTAGTGGCAGTCCCTCTGGAAACACCATATATTTT. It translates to CSASGSPSGNTIYF.